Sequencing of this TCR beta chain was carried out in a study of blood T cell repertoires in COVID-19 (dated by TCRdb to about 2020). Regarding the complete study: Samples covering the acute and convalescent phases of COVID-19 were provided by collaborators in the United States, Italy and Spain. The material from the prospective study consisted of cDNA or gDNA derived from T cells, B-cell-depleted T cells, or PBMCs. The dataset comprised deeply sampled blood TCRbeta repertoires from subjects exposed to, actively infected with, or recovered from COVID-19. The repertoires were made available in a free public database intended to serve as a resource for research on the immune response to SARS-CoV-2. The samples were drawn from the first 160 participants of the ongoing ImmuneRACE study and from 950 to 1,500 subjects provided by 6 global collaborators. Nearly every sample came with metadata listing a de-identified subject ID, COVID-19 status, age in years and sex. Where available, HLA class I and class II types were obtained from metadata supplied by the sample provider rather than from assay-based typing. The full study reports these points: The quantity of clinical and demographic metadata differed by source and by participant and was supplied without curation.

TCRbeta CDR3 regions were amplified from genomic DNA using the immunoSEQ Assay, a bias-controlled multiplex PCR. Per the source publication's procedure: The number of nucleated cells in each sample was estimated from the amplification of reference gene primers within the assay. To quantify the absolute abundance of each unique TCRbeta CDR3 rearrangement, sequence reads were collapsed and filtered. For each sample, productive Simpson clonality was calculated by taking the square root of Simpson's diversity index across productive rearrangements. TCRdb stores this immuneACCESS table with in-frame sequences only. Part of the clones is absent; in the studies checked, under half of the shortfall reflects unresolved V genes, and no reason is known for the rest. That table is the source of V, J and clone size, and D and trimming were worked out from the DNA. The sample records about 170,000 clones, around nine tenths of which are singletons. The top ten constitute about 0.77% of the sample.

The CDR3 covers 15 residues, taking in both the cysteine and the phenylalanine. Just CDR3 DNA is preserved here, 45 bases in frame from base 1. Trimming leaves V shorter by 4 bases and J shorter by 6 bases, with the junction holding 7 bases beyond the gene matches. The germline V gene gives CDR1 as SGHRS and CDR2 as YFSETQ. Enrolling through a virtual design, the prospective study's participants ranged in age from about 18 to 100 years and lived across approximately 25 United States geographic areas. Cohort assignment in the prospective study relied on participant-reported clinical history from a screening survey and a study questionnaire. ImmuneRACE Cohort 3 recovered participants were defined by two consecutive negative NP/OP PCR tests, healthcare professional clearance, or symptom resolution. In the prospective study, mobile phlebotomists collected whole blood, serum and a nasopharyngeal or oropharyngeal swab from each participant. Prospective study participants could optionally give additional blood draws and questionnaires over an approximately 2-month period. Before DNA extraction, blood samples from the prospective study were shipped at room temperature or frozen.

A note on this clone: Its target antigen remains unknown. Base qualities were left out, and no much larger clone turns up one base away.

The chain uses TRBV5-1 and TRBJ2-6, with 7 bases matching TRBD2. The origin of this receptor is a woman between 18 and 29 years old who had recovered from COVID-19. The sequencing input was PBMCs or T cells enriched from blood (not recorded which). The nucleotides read TGCGCCAGCAGCCCGGGGGGAGTAGAGGCCAACGTCCTGACTTTC. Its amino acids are CASSPGGVEANVLTF.